The sequence of this T cell receptor (beta chain) was determined in a study of T cells after yellow fever vaccination. TCRdb processed the 5' RACE reads anew with MiXCR; each CDR3 protein has one entry. The table includes around 160,000 distinct CDR3 sequences, about 7% detected once. This clonotype was detected ten times or more. Its target is unknown. The CDR3 contains 15 residues. The V gene's germline CDR1 is LGHDT and CDR2 YNNKEL (reference sequence). Trimming cost V 0 bases and J 13 bases, with 19 bases left between them. Study-level findings and limits: It was a small share of clonotypes that appeared in both CD4 and CD8 compartments.

The sequencing here drew on CD4+ T cells sorted from PBMCs, taken 5 days after the first yellow fever vaccination. V is TRBV3-1 and J is TRBJ2-1; D perhaps matches TRBD2 (7 bases). This clonotype originated in a man aged 18 to 30 who received the YFV17D yellow fever vaccine. CDR3 region: CASSQDWGGGTGQFF. In nucleotides, the CDR3 is TGTGCCAGCAGCCAAGATTGGGGGGGCGGTACTGGCCAGTTCTTC.